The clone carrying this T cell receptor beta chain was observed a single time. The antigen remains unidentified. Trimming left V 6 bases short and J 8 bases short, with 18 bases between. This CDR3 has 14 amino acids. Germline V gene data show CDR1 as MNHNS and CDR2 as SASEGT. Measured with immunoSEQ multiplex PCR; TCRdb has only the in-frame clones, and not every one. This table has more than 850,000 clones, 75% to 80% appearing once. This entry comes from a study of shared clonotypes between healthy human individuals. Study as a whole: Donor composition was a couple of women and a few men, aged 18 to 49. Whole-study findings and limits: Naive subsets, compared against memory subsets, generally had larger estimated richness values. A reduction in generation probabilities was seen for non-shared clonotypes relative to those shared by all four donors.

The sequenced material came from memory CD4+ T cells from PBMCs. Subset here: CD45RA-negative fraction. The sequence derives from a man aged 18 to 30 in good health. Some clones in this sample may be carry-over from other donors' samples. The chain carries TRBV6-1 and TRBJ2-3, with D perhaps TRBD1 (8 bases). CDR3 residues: CASREQGGRGTQYF. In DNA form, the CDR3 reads TGTGCCAGCAGGGAACAGGGGGGGCGTGGTACGCAGTATTTT.